This T cell receptor beta chain was sequenced for a study of shared clonotypes between healthy human individuals. Findings and limits, study-wide: Blood was the only sampled material, and tissue repertoires likely differ. Richness estimates generally favored naive over memory subsets.

Comment on this clone: The target antigen is unknown.

It was into CD45RA+ naive and CD45RA-negative memory subsets that the CD4+ cells were split. Roughly 200 ng DNA, about 30,000 T cell genomes, went into each sorted-subset replicate PCR. This table comes from immunoSEQ multiplex PCR, and its TCRdb copy is limited to in-frame clones, with some not included. Here the sample spans approximately 2.3 million clones, more than 80% being singletons. The CDR3 spans 15 residues. The germline V gene encodes CDR1 SGHRS and CDR2 YFSETQ. V dropped 2 bases and J dropped 1 base, with 12 bases sitting between them. The receptor was derived from a man aged 18 to 35 in good health. Some clones in this sample may be carry-over from other donors' samples. Sequencing was carried out using naive CD4+ T cells from PBMCs. Documented subset: CD45RA+ positively selected. The V and J genes are TRBV5-1 and TRBJ2-5; D gene unclear. The chain's CDR3 is CASSFLTWGQETQYF. The CDR3 nucleotides read TGCGCCAGCAGCTTCCTGACGTGGGGCCAAGAGACCCAGTACTTC.